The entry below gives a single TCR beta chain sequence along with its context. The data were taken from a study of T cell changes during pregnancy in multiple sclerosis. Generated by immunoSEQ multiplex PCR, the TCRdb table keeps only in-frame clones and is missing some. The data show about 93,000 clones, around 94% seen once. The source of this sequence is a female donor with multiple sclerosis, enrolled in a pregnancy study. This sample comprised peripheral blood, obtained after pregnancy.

In nucleotides, the CDR3 is TGTGCCAGCAGTATCGGACAGGAGCATCAGCCCCAGCATTTT. The encoded protein is CASSIGQEHQPQHF. This chain links TRBV6-5 with TRBJ1-5; 7 bases map to TRBD1. Per the germline V gene, CDR1 is MNHEY and CDR2 is SVGAGI. The V segment lost 5 bases and the J segment 5 bases; nucleotides outside the gene matches: 6. The CDR3 runs to 14 residues.